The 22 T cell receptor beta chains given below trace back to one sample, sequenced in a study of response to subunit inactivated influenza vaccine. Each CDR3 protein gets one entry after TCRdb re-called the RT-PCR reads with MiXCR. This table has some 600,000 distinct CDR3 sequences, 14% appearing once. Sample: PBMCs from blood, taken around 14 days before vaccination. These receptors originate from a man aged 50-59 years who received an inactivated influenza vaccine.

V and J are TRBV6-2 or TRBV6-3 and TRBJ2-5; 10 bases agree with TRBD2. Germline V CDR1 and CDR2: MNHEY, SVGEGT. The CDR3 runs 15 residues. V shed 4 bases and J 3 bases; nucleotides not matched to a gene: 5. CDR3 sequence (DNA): TGTGCCAGCAGTTCCTTCGGACTAGCGGAAGAGACCCAGTACTTC. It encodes CASSSFGLAEETQYF.

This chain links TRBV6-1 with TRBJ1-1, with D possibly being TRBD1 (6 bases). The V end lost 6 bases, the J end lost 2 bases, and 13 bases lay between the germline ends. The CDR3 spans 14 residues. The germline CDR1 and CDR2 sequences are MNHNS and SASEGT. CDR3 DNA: TGTGCCAGCAGCCCTTACAGGGATAACACTGAAGCTTTCTTT. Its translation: CASSPYRDNTEAFF.

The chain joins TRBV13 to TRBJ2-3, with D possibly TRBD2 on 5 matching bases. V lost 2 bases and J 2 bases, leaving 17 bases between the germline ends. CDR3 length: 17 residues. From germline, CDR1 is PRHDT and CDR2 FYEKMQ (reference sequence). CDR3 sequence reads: CASSLFNSGRYTDTQYF. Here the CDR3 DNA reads TGTGCCAGCAGCTTATTTAACAGCGGCCGGTACACAGATACGCAGTATTTT.

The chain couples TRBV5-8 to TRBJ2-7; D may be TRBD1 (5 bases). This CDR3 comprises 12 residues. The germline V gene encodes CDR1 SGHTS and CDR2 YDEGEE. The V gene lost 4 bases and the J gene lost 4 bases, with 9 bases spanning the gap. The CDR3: CASSPRVYEQYF. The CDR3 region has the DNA TGTGCCAGCAGCCCCAGGGTGTACGAGCAGTACTTC.

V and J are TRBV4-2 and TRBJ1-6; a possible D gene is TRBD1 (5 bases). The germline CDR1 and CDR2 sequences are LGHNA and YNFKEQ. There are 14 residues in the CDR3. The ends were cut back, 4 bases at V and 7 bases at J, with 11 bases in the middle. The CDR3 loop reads CASSRTTENSPLHF. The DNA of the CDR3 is TGTGCCAGCAGCCGGACGACAGAGAATTCACCCCTCCACTTT.

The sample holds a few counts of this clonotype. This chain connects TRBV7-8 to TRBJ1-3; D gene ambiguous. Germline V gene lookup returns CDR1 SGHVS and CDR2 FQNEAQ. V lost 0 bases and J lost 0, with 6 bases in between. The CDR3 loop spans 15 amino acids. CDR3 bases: TGTGCCAGCAGCTTAGCGACTATCTCTGGAAACACCATATATTTT. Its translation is CASSLATISGNTIYF.

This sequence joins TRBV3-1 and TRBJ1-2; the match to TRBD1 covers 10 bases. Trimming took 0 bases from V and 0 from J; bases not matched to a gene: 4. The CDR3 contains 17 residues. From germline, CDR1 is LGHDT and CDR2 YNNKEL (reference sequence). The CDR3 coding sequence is TGTGCCAGCAGCCAAGAATGGACAGGGGGAGCTAACTATGGCTACACCTTC. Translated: CASSQEWTGGANYGYTF.

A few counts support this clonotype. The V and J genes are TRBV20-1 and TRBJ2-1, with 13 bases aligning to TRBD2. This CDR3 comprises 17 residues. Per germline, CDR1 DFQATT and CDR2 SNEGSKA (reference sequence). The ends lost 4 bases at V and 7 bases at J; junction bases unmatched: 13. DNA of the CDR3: TGCAGTGCTACTCTCAAAGAACGGACTAGCGGGAGAAATGAGCAGTTCTTC. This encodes CSATLKERTSGRNEQFF.

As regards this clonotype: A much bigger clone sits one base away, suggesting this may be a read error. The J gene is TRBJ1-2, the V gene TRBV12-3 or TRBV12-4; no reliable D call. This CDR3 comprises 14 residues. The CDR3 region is CACSFSGFGYGYTF. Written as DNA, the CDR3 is TGTGCCTGCAGTTTTTCGGGGTTTGGCTATGGCTACACCTTC.

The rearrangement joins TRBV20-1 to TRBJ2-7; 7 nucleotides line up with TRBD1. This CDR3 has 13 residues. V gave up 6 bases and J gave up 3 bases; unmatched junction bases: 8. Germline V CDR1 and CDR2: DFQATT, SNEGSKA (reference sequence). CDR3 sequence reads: CSATGTDLYEQYF. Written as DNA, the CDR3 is TGCAGTGCCACCGGGACAGACCTCTACGAGCAGTACTTC.

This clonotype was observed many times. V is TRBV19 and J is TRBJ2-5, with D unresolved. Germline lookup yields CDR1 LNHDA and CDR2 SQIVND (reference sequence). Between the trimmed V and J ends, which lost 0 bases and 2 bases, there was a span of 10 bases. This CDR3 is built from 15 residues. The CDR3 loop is CASSIDQMGQETQYF. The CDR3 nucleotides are TGTGCCAGTAGTATAGATCAGATGGGACAAGAGACCCAGTACTTC.

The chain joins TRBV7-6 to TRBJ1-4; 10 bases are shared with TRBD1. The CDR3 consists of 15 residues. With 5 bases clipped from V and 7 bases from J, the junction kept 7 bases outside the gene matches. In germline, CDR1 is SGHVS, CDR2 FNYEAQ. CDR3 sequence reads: CASSLRDRGSEKLFF. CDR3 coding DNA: TGTGCCAGCAGCCTCCGGGACAGGGGCTCTGAAAAACTGTTTTTT.

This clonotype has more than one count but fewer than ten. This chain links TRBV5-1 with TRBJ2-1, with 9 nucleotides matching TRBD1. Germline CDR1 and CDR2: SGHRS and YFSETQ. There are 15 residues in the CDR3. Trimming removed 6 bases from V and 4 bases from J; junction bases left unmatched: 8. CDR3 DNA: TGCGCCAGCACCATGGGGACAGGGAGATACAATGAGCAGTTCTTC. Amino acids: CASTMGTGRYNEQFF.

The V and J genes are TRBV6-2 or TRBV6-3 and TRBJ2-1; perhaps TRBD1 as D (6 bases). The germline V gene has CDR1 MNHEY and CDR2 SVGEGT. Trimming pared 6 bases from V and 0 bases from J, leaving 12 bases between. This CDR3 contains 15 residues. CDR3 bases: TGTGCCAGCAGATTAGGGGGTAGCTCCTACAATGAGCAGTTCTTC. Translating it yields CASRLGGSSYNEQFF.

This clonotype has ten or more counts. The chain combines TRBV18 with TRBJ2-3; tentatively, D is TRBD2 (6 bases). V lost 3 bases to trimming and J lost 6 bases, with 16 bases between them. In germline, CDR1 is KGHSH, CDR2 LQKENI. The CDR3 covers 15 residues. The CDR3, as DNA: TGTGCCAGCTCACCTGGACGGGGGACGCGGGATACGCAGTATTTT. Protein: CASSPGRGTRDTQYF.

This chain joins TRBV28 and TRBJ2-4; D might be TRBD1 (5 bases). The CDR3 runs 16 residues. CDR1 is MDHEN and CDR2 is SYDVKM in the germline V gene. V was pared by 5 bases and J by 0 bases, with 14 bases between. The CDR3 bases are TGTGCCAGCAGTACCACAGGAATTCTAGCCAAAAACATTCAGTACTTC. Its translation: CASSTTGILAKNIQYF.

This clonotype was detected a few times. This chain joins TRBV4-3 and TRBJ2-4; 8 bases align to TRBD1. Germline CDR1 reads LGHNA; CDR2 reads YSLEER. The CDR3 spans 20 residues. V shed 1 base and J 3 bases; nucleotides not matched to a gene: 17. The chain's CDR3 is CASSQVVGRGPGVGKNIQYF. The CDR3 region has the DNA TGCGCCAGCAGCCAAGTAGTTGGCAGGGGGCCTGGGGTTGGCAAAAACATTCAGTACTTC.

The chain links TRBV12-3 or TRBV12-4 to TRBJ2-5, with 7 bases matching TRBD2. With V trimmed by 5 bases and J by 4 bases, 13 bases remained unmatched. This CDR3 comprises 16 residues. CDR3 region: CASSPRLASVGETQYF. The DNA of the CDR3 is TGTGCCAGCAGTCCCCGACTAGCTTCGGTTGGAGAGACCCAGTACTTC.

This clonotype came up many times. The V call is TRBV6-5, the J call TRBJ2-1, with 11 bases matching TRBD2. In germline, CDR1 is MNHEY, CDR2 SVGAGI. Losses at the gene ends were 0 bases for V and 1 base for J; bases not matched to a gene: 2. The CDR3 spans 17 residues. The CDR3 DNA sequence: TGTGCCAGCAGTTACTCCAGACTAGCGGGATCCTACAATGAGCAGTTCTTC. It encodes CASSYSRLAGSYNEQFF.

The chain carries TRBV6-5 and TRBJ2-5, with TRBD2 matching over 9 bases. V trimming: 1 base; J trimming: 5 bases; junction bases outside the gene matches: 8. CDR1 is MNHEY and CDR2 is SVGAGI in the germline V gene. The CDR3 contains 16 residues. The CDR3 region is CASSYWGLAQLETQYF. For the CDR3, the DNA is TGTGCCAGCAGTTACTGGGGACTAGCCCAGTTGGAGACCCAGTACTTC.

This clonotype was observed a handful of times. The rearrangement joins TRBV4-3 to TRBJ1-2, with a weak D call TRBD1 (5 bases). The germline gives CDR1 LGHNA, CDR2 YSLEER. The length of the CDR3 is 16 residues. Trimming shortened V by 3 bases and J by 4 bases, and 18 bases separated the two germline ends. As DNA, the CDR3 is TGCGCCAGCAGCCACGTGGCCGGGACCGAACCCTATGGCTACACCTTC. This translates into CASSHVAGTEPYGYTF.

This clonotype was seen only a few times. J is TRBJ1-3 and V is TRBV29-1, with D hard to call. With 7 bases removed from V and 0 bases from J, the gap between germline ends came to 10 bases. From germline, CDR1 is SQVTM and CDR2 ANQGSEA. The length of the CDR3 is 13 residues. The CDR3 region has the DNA TGCAGCGGGAATCAGAGCTCTGGAAACACCATATATTTT. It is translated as CSGNQSSGNTIYF.